This note documents a single T cell receptor beta chain sequence. As yet, its antigen is unknown. These data come from a study of T cell repertoires in ileal Crohn's disease. V shed 1 base and J 2 bases; nucleotides not matched to a gene: 2. From germline, CDR1 is SEHNR and CDR2 FQNEAQ (reference sequence). The CDR3 runs 15 residues. Overall study findings and caveats: High-frequency clones were more common in sorted CD8 than CD4 cells.

Eligibility required adulthood, ileal or ileocolonic Crohn's disease and indicated ileocolonic resection. Assay used: immunoSEQ multiplex PCR; TCRdb lists only in-frame clones, some missing. This table holds fewer than 5,500 clones, roughly four fifths found once. The sequence came from an adult with Crohn's disease. Material: ileal tissue. The V and J genes are TRBV7-9 and TRBJ2-1, with 7 positions matching TRBD1. The CDR3 DNA sequence: TGTGCCAGCAGCTTAGACAGGGGCGCCTACAATGAGCAGTTCTTC. Translated, it gives CASSLDRGAYNEQFF.